This paragraph covers one T cell receptor (beta chain) sequence. The data derive from a study of T-cell memory formation after mild COVID-19. A single record per CDR3 protein comes from TCRdb applying MiXCR to the 5' RACE reads. Seen here are under 50,000 distinct CDR3 sequences, 27% observed once, and the top ten hold 43%. This CDR3 comprises 16 residues. The germline CDR1 and CDR2 sequences are SQVTM and ANQGSEA. With V trimmed by 3 bases and J by 1 base, 10 bases remained unmatched. Specimen: PBMCs or a T cell subset sorted from them (not recorded which). The TCR sequence derives from a man aged 18 to 30 who had mild COVID-19 (a few samples of this study predate the infection). Cell type and time point are not known. J is TRBJ1-2 and V is TRBV29-1; 8 nucleotides agree with TRBD1. CDR3 sequence: CSVEGRGLTLNYGYTF. The CDR3 DNA is TGCAGCGTTGAGGGCAGGGGGCTTACCCTTAACTATGGCTACACCTTC.